These 2 T cell receptor beta chains originate from one sample sequenced in a study of shared clonotypes between healthy human individuals. Only in-frame clones appear in the TCRdb table, and some are missing; sequencing was by immunoSEQ multiplex PCR. The data contain roughly 700,000 clones, 74% of them singletons. Sequences were obtained from memory CD4+ T cells sorted from blood. The subset: CD45RA-negative fraction. The receptor set was obtained from a woman in her twenties or thirties in good health.

For the CDR3, the DNA is TGCGCCAGCAGCCCTGGACAAGTGGAGACCCAGTACTTC. Residues: CASSPGQVETQYF. This chain joins TRBV5-1 and TRBJ2-5, with a tentative D call TRBD1 (5 bases). Trimming stripped 4 bases from V and 5 bases from J, with 12 bases between. This CDR3 is built from 13 residues. The germline V gene encodes CDR1 SGHRS and CDR2 YFSETQ.

This clone appeared once. Other DNA variants within this sample encode the same CDR3. The chain recombines TRBV5-1 with TRBJ2-7; D is unresolved. V was cut by 0 bases and J by 0 bases, with 10 bases left in between. CDR1 SGHRS and CDR2 YFSETQ come from the germline V gene. The CDR3 runs 15 residues. The CDR3, as DNA: TGCGCCAGCAGCTTGGTGGGCACGGGCTCCTACGAGCAGTACTTC. Protein sequence: CASSLVGTGSYEQYF.